Only one count was recorded for the clone carrying this T cell receptor beta chain. Germline lookup yields CDR1 SGHRS and CDR2 YFSETQ. The CDR3 extends over 13 amino acids. The V end lost 3 bases, the J end lost 8 bases, and 12 bases lay between the germline ends. This sample stems from a study of blood T cell repertoires in COVID-19. Turning to the study itself: PBMCs, B-cell-depleted T cells, or T cells provided the cDNA or gDNA that made up the material.

Assay used: immunoSEQ multiplex PCR; TCRdb lists only in-frame clones, some missing. Here the sample spans more than 200,000 clones, about 89% being singletons. Recovery among Cohort 3 donors was established by two negative PCRs, clearance, or symptom resolution. The rearrangement joins TRBV5-1 to TRBJ1-5; a weak D match, TRBD1 (5 bases). The sample taken for sequencing was PBMCs or T cells enriched from blood (not recorded which). The sequence was collected from a woman aged 18 to 35 who had recovered from COVID-19. The CDR3 is CASSWVAGEPQHF. CDR3 DNA: TGCGCCAGCAGCTGGGTGGCGGGGGAGCCCCAGCATTTT.